This T cell receptor (beta chain) came from a study of blood T cell repertoires in COVID-19. About the research overall: Acute-phase and convalescent COVID-19 samples originated in the United States, Italy and Spain.

Original data processing: By means of reference gene primer amplification, nucleated cell counts were estimated. Profiled with immunoSEQ multiplex PCR; TCRdb holds only in-frame clones, not every one. V and J calls and clone size are those listed in that table; D and trimming were worked out from the DNA. Of roughly 200,000 clones in the sample, 75% to 90% are singletons; the top ten hold approximately 18%. The CDR3 is 15 residues long. Germline values: CDR1 SGHDN, CDR2 FVKESK. V gave up 8 bases and J gave up 0 bases, with 16 bases separating them. V and J are TRBV14 and TRBJ1-2; the D gene is possibly TRBD1 (6 bases). The sequence derives from a man aged 35 to 55 who had recovered from COVID-19. Input material: PBMCs or T cells enriched from blood (not recorded which). CDR3 region: CASYRDRHSNYGYTF. Here the CDR3 DNA reads TGTGCCAGCTACCGCGACAGGCACTCTAACTATGGCTACACCTTC.